Shown below are 29 T cell receptor beta chains from a single sample sequenced in a study of T-cell memory formation after mild COVID-19. TCRdb reanalysed the 5' RACE reads using MiXCR and keeps one entry per CDR3 protein. The profile covers more than 15,000 distinct CDR3 sequences, with around 20% appearing a single time and 55% to 70% taken by the ten largest. The sample was PBMCs or a T cell subset sorted from them (not recorded which). The receptor set was obtained from a man in his late teens or twenties who had mild COVID-19 (a few samples of this study predate the infection). Cell type and time point are not known.

The table lists this clonotype with a few counts. The chain couples TRBV5-1 to TRBJ2-7; 7 bases fit TRBD1. Germline V gives CDR1 SGHRS, CDR2 YFSETQ. The CDR3 length is 14 residues. The V gene end was trimmed by 5 bases and the J gene end by 0 bases; junction bases not matched to a gene: 5. This chain's CDR3 is CASSRGTVSYEQYF. In nucleotides, the CDR3 is TGCGCCAGCAGTAGGGGGACAGTCTCCTACGAGCAGTACTTC.

This clonotype was recorded many times. The gene calls are TRBV6-5 and TRBJ2-7; D call uncertain. CDR1 and CDR2 from the germline V gene are MNHEY and SVGAGI. The CDR3 length is 14 residues. Trimming stripped 2 bases from V and 2 bases from J, with 10 bases between. Written as DNA, the CDR3 is TGTGCCAGCAGTTACCGTCGAGGTCCCTACGAGCAGTACTTC. This codes for CASSYRRGPYEQYF.

This clonotype has at least ten counts. CDR3 bases: TGCGCCAGCAGCCCCCGTGATAACACTGAAGCTTTCTTT. It specifies CASSPRDNTEAFF. The chain employs TRBV4-3 and TRBJ1-1; D remains unclear. The CDR3 runs to 13 residues. The V end lost 4 bases, the J end lost 2 bases, and 8 bases lay between the germline ends. Looked up from germline, CDR1 is LGHNA and CDR2 is YSLEER.

This clonotype showed up just once. The rearrangement uses TRBV18 and TRBJ1-1; D gene unclear. The CDR3 extends over 13 amino acids. The germline V gene encodes CDR1 KGHSH and CDR2 LQKENI. The germline V and J ends were trimmed by 3 bases and 1 base, with 6 bases remaining between them. The CDR3 is CASSPKANTEAFF. In DNA, the CDR3 is TGTGCCAGCTCACCCAAGGCGAACACTGAAGCTTTCTTT.

In its sample, this clonotype was seen once. The V gene is TRBV3-1, the J gene TRBJ2-5; D is unclear. The length of the CDR3 is 15 residues. V was pared by 4 bases and J by 2 bases, with 14 bases between. Per germline, CDR1 LGHDT and CDR2 YNNKEL (reference sequence). Here the CDR3 reads CASSRAKDSQETQYF. The CDR3 nucleotides are TGTGCCAGCAGCCGAGCAAAAGATTCTCAAGAGACCCAGTACTTC.

There are many counts of this clonotype. The chain uses TRBV24-1 and TRBJ1-1; D is unclear. This CDR3 contains 12 residues. The ends were cut back, 1 base at V and 6 bases at J, with 5 bases in the middle. Germline assignment: CDR1 KGHDR and CDR2 SFDVKD. In nucleotides, the CDR3 is TGTGCCACCAGTGATTTATCCGCTGAAGCTTTCTTT. Translated, it gives CATSDLSAEAFF.

The CDR3 protein is CASSYGTAIVSLPYEQYF. As DNA, the CDR3 is TGTGCCAGCAGCTACGGGACAGCAATAGTCAGCCTACCCTACGAGCAGTACTTC. The chain employs TRBV7-9 and TRBJ2-7; 7 nucleotides line up with TRBD1. With 4 bases clipped from V and 2 bases from J, the junction kept 17 bases outside the gene matches. The CDR3 runs to 18 residues. Germline loops: CDR1 SEHNR, CDR2 FQNEAQ (reference sequence). The full variable domain, in which reference TRBV7-9 and TRBJ2-7 provide the parts outside the CDR3, is DTGVSQNPRHKITKRGQNVTFRCDPISEHNRLYWYRQTLGQGPEFLTYFQNEAQLEKSRLLSDRFSAERPKGSFSTLEIQRTEQGDSAMYLCASSYGTAIVSLPYEQYFGPGTRLTVT.

In this sample, this clonotype turned up many times. The chain has TRBV27 and TRBJ2-4; D perhaps matches TRBD1 (5 bases). The germline V gene has CDR1 MNHEY and CDR2 SMNVEV (reference sequence). V was trimmed by 2 bases and J by 10 bases, leaving 12 bases between them. The CDR3 is 13 residues long. The CDR3 sequence: CASSLLFPGIQYF. In DNA form, the CDR3 reads TGTGCCAGCAGTTTACTATTTCCAGGGATTCAGTACTTC.

This clonotype was found a few times. The chain links TRBV7-2 to TRBJ2-7; the D gene is possibly TRBD1 (5 bases). Germline CDR1 is SGHTA and CDR2 is FQGNSA. V shed 5 bases and J shed 0 bases, with 14 bases lying between them. The CDR3 consists of 15 residues. For the CDR3, the DNA is TGTGCCAGCAGCGCGTGGGGCGTCCCCTCCTACGAGCAGTACGTC. It is translated as CASSAWGVPSYEQYV.

In its sample, this clonotype was seen a few times. The gene calls are TRBV28 and TRBJ2-1; 12 bases align to TRBD2. Per germline, CDR1 MDHEN and CDR2 SYDVKM. The V and J ends lost 5 bases and 14 bases, in that order; junction bases with no gene match: 10. The CDR3 is 14 amino acids. The CDR3 DNA reads as TGTGCCAGCAGTCCGCCCCAACTAGCGGGGGGAGAGTTCTTC. As protein: CASSPPQLAGGEFF.

This clonotype was seen many times. The chain couples TRBV6-2 or TRBV6-3 to TRBJ2-3; D possibly corresponds to TRBD2 (6 bases). V lost 6 bases to trimming and J lost 2 bases, with 12 bases between them. CDR3 length: 14 residues. Germline CDR1 reads MNHEY; CDR2 reads SVGEGT. CDR3 region: CASRLGLFTDTQYF. The CDR3 coding sequence is TGTGCCAGCAGACTGGGACTTTTCACAGATACGCAGTATTTT.

The V and J genes are TRBV3-1 and TRBJ1-2; D gene ambiguous. Germline V gene data show CDR1 as LGHDT and CDR2 as YNNKEL (reference sequence). The CDR3 is 16 amino acids. Trimming took off 0 bases at V and 4 bases at J, with 15 bases between the two ends. CDR3 residues: CASSQDAGRRGYGYTF. CDR3 DNA sequence: TGTGCCAGCAGCCAAGATGCAGGTCGCCGAGGCTATGGCTACACCTTC. The full variable domain, completed using reference TRBV3-1 and TRBJ1-2, is DTAVSQTPKYLVTQMGNDKSIKCEQNLGHDTMYWYKQDSKKFLKIMFSYNNKELIINETVPNRFSPKSPDKAHLNLHINSLELGDSAVYFCASSQDAGRRGYGYTFGSGTRLTVV.

The V gene is TRBV7-9, the J gene TRBJ2-7, with 11 bases lining up with TRBD2. Germline V gene lookup returns CDR1 SEHNR and CDR2 FQNEAQ (reference sequence). V dropped 3 bases and J dropped 3; count of bases not matched to a gene: 7. The CDR3 has 16 residues. This chain's CDR3 is CASSLKGTSGFYEQYF. CDR3 nucleotides: TGTGCCAGCAGCTTGAAAGGGACTAGCGGATTCTACGAGCAGTACTTC.

This clonotype was detected only a few times. J is TRBJ2-1 and V is TRBV19, with 7 bases lining up with TRBD1. The CDR3 has 12 residues. Germline lookup yields CDR1 LNHDA and CDR2 SQIVND (reference sequence). V was clipped by 9 bases and J by 10 bases; unmatched bases: 9. CDR3 amino acids: CASIDREWEQFF. The CDR3 DNA sequence: TGTGCCAGCATTGACAGGGAATGGGAGCAGTTCTTC.

This clonotype turned up a few times. The chain has TRBV28 and TRBJ2-3; 10 positions match TRBD1. The V gene's germline CDR1 is MDHEN and CDR2 SYDVKM. This CDR3 is built from 19 residues. Trimming removed 7 bases from V and 2 bases from J; junction bases left unmatched: 18. The CDR3 DNA sequence: TGTGCCAGCATCCCCCGGGGGACAGGGGACATTAGCAACACAGATACGCAGTATTTT. Protein sequence: CASIPRGTGDISNTDTQYF. Combining the CDR3 with reference TRBV28 and TRBJ2-3 gives the whole variable domain DVKVTQSSRYLVKRTGEKVFLECVQDMDHENMFWYRQDPGLGLRLIYFSYDVKMKEKGDIPEGYSVSREKKERFSLILESASTNQTSMYLCASIPRGTGDISNTDTQYFGPGTRLTVL.

This clonotype was seen many times. The chain is built from TRBV12-3 or TRBV12-4 and TRBJ1-5; perhaps TRBD1 as D (6 bases). The V and J ends lost 2 bases and 4 bases respectively, with 24 bases between them. The CDR3 runs to 19 residues. The CDR3 loop is CASSLYREVPPEGNQPQHF. Written as DNA, the CDR3 is TGTGCCAGCAGTTTATACAGGGAGGTTCCCCCTGAAGGGAATCAGCCCCAGCATTTT.

This clonotype was found many times. The chain uses TRBV15 and TRBJ2-7; D uncertain. CDR1 is LNHNV and CDR2 is YYDKDF in the germline V gene (reference sequence). V dropped 1 base and J dropped 2 bases, with 6 bases sitting between them. This CDR3 contains 13 residues. The DNA of the CDR3 is TGTGCCACCAGCAGAGGACCAGCCTACGAGCAGTACGTC. This sequence encodes CATSRGPAYEQYV.

This clonotype appeared many times. The chain uses TRBV5-6 and TRBJ2-3; D gene uncertain. Between the trimmed V and J ends, which lost 1 base and 5 bases, there was a span of 5 bases. The CDR3 runs to 12 residues. From germline, CDR1 is SGHDT and CDR2 YYEEEE. The CDR3 loop is CASSLQVDTQYF. CDR3 DNA: TGTGCCAGCAGCTTGCAGGTAGATACGCAGTATTTT.

In this sample, this clonotype turned up many times. The chain has TRBV5-1 and TRBJ2-3, with no clear D. The CDR3 length is 13 residues. V gave up 1 base and J gave up 3 bases, with 6 bases separating them. The V gene's germline CDR1 is SGHRS and CDR2 YFSETQ. CDR3 nucleotide sequence: TGCGCCAGCAGCTTGACGGGTACAGATACGCAGTATTTT. Amino acids: CASSLTGTDTQYF.

This clonotype appeared many times. The chain links TRBV6-5 to TRBJ1-6; TRBD1 aligns across 9 bases. V dropped 6 bases and J dropped 2; count of bases not matched to a gene: 14. The length of the CDR3 is 19 residues. Germline V lookup: CDR1 MNHEY, CDR2 SVGAGI. The DNA for the CDR3 is TGTGCCAGCAGATGTGTGGGGGACAGGGAGTATCCCTATAATTCACCCCTCCACTTT. Translation: CASRCVGDREYPYNSPLHF.

This clonotype turned up a few times. V and J are TRBV7-9 and TRBJ1-2; 9 bases line up with TRBD1. The CDR3 consists of 17 residues. V gave up 3 bases and J gave up 4 bases; unmatched junction bases: 12. Germline CDR1 SEHNR, CDR2 FQNEAQ (reference sequence). In DNA, the CDR3 is TGTGCCAGCAGCTTTACCGGGACAGGGTCAGACGGCTATGGCTACACCTTC. This encodes CASSFTGTGSDGYGYTF.

This clonotype was detected ten times or more. V gene TRBV12-3 or TRBV12-4 combines with J gene TRBJ2-2; possible D gene TRBD1, 5 bases. CDR3 length: 15 amino acids. V was clipped by 7 bases and J by 6 bases, with 18 bases between them. The CDR3 DNA sequence: TGTGCCAGCACCAAACCCAGGGAAACGTCCGGGGAGCTGTTTTTT. Translation: CASTKPRETSGELFF.

This clonotype has a count of ten or more. J is TRBJ1-5 and V is TRBV28; D uncertain. The CDR3 spans 16 residues. CDR1 MDHEN and CDR2 SYDVKM come from the germline V gene. V lost 5 bases, J lost 4 bases, and 18 bases lay in between. DNA of the CDR3: TGTGCCAGCAGTAGAAGGCAGCCCCTTTCTAATCAGCCCCAGCATTTT. This codes for CASSRRQPLSNQPQHF. The complete variable domain, with remaining parts taken from reference TRBV28 and TRBJ1-5, reads DVKVTQSSRYLVKRTGEKVFLECVQDMDHENMFWYRQDPGLGLRLIYFSYDVKMKEKGDIPEGYSVSREKKERFSLILESASTNQTSMYLCASSRRQPLSNQPQHFGDGTRLSIL.

This clonotype was detected many times. The chain couples TRBV12-3 or TRBV12-4 to TRBJ2-1; TRBD2 matches 10 bases. Trimming cost V 3 bases and J 5 bases; bases outside gene matches: 4. This CDR3 is 15 amino acids long. In DNA, the CDR3 is TGTGCCAGCAGTTTTACTAGCGGGGCCAACAATGAGCAGTTCTTC. It is translated as CASSFTSGANNEQFF.

This clonotype was seen only a few times. The genes are TRBV15 and TRBJ1-3; D gene unclear. Germline CDR1 reads LNHNV; CDR2 reads YYDKDF (reference sequence). V lost 1 base and J 0 bases, leaving 10 bases between the germline ends. The CDR3 runs 16 residues. CDR3 region: CATSRGTLGSGNTIYF. The CDR3 nucleotides read TGTGCCACCAGCAGAGGGACCCTGGGCTCTGGAAACACCATATATTTT.

This clonotype was counted ten times or more. The chain has TRBV10-3 and TRBJ2-3, with D unresolved. Trimming took off 5 bases at V and 1 base at J, with 16 bases between the two ends. CDR3 size: 16 residues. Germline V gene lookup returns CDR1 ENHRY and CDR2 SYGVKD. CDR3 DNA sequence: TGTGCCATCAGTTTCGACTGGATACCCGGCACAGATACGCAGTATTTT. Protein sequence: CAISFDWIPGTDTQYF.

The sample holds a few counts of this clonotype. The V and J genes are TRBV11-2 and TRBJ1-1; maybe TRBD1 (6 bases). The CDR3 length is 16 residues. V was trimmed by 5 bases and J by 7 bases, leaving 23 bases between them. The V gene's germline CDR1 is SGHAT and CDR2 FQNNGV. CDR3 in amino acids: CASSLDWAPGGSEAFF. CDR3 coding DNA: TGTGCCAGCAGCCTTGATTGGGCTCCGGGGGGCAGTGAAGCTTTCTTT.

This clonotype was observed many times. This chain links TRBV4-1 with TRBJ1-1; no clear D gene. V lost 0 bases and J 1 base, leaving 21 bases between the germline ends. CDR1 is MGHRA, CDR2 YSYEKL, per germline. This CDR3 has 19 amino acids. For the CDR3, the DNA is TGCGCCAGCAGCCAAGAACTGGGTCAGATTTACAAACCGAACACTGAAGCTTTCTTT. As protein: CASSQELGQIYKPNTEAFF.

In this sample, this clonotype turned up many times. J is TRBJ2-1 and V is TRBV6-6; the match to TRBD2 covers 11 bases. The CDR3 runs to 16 residues. Losses at the gene ends were 5 bases for V and 5 bases for J; bases not matched to a gene: 8. Germline V lookup: CDR1 MNHNY, CDR2 SVGAGI (reference sequence). The CDR3 sequence: CASSLRVAGGNNEQFF. The CDR3 DNA reads as TGTGCCAGCAGTCTACGGGTAGCGGGGGGGAACAATGAGCAGTTCTTC.